Shown below are 20 T cell receptor beta chains from a single sample sequenced in a study of blood T cells in healthy people across ages (dated by TCRdb to between 2015 and 2017). Preparation of the library involved 5' RACE. The reads were generated on an Illumina HiSeq 2500. A second PCR of about 6 to 12 cycles was run with a J-beta primer mix and a sample-barcoded 5' primer. TCRdb passed the public sequencing reads through fastp at Q25 and MiXCR, retaining productive beta sequences. Rows matching on CDR3 protein sequence are summarized as one entry with the most common DNA and genes. This sample holds 1.5 million to 2 million distinct CDR3 sequences; roughly 32% were observed only once. The ten biggest clones cover 10% to 12% of the sample. The source material was blood. These receptors came from a woman in her twenties or thirties in good health.

This chain links TRBV12-5 with TRBJ2-2; D might be TRBD1 or TRBD2, each matching 6 bases. V dropped 0 bases and J dropped 2 bases, with 16 bases sitting between them. Germline CDR1 LGHNT, CDR2 FRNRAP. The CDR3 has 18 amino acids. The CDR3 reads CASGLVLPGAGNTGELFF. CDR3 DNA sequence: TGTGCTAGTGGTTTGGTATTGCCGGGGGCCGGAAACACCGGGGAGCTGTTTTTT.

This clonotype has a handful of counts. V gene TRBV7-9 combines with J gene TRBJ2-1, with D perhaps TRBD2 (5 bases). CDR3 length: 14 residues. With 1 base removed from V and 8 bases from J, the gap between germline ends came to 12 bases. Germline values: CDR1 SEHNR, CDR2 FQNEAQ (reference sequence). The DNA for the CDR3 is TGTGCCAGCAGCTTAGGTGCCCAGAGGGATGAGCAGTTCTTC. Protein sequence: CASSLGAQRDEQFF.

On this clonotype: A junction end diverges from the germline sequence, so it may reflect a read error. The V and J genes are TRBV4-3 and TRBJ2-1; TRBD1 aligns across 7 bases. The germline gives CDR1 LGHNA, CDR2 YSLEER. CDR3 length: 13 amino acids. CDR3 amino acids: CANSQERWDRQFF. Written as DNA, the CDR3 is TGCGCCAACAGCCAAGAGAGATGGGACAGGCAGTTCTTC.

The genes are TRBV9 and TRBJ2-1; D is perhaps TRBD2 (5 bases). V was clipped by 0 bases and J by 2 bases, with 9 bases between them. CDR3 size: 15 residues. From germline, CDR1 is SGDLS and CDR2 YYNGEE. The CDR3 DNA follows: TGTGCCAGCAGCGTAGGGGAGCGCACCTACAATGAGCAGTTCTTC. Its translation is CASSVGERTYNEQFF.

This clonotype was seen ten or more times. The V call is TRBV29-1, the J call TRBJ2-7; D may correspond to TRBD1 or TRBD2 (5 bases each). This CDR3 has 14 amino acids. Germline loops: CDR1 SQVTM, CDR2 ANQGSEA. V lost 6 bases to trimming and J lost 4 bases, with 19 bases between them. This CDR3 reads CSVGPAIGGYEQYF. The CDR3 DNA follows: TGCAGCGTGGGACCCGCGATTGGGGGTTACGAGCAGTACTTC.

The chain combines TRBV5-1 with TRBJ2-5, with 8 nucleotides matching TRBD2. Per germline, CDR1 SGHRS and CDR2 YFSETQ. This CDR3 region has 15 residues. The V gene end was trimmed by 7 bases and the J gene end by 4 bases; junction bases not matched to a gene: 12. The CDR3 sequence is CASSGLSGGIETQYF. The CDR3 DNA sequence: TGCGCCAGCTCGGGACTCTCGGGAGGGATAGAGACCCAGTACTTC.

This clonotype was found a few times. This sequence joins TRBV13 and TRBJ2-5; TRBD2 matches at 8 bases. Germline assignment: CDR1 PRHDT and CDR2 FYEKMQ (reference sequence). J lost 2 bases, V lost 3 bases, and 8 bases had no gene match. The CDR3 consists of 16 residues. In DNA, the CDR3 is TGTGCCAGCAGCTTGGCCACGCGGGGGGCACAAGAGACCCAGTACTTC. Translating it yields CASSLATRGAQETQYF. The variable domain in full, with the rest retrieved from reference TRBV13 and TRBJ2-5, is AAGVIQSPRHLIKEKRETATLKCYPIPRHDTVYWYQQGPGQDPQFLISFYEKMQSDKGSIPDRFSAQQFSDYHSELNMSSLELGDSALYFCASSLATRGAQETQYFGPGTRLLVL.

On this clonotype: One end of the junction is discordant with germline, which a read error may explain. The genes are TRBV7-9 and TRBJ2-3; a possible D gene is TRBD2 (7 bases). Looked up from germline, CDR1 is SEHNR and CDR2 is FQNEAQ (reference sequence). The CDR3 length is 13 residues. The CDR3 DNA sequence: TGTGCCAGCCGTCCGGGGGGCACAGGTACGCAGTATTTT. Protein product: CASRPGGTGTQYF.

V is TRBV3-1 and J is TRBJ2-5, with a weak D call TRBD2 (6 bases). The germline V and J ends were trimmed by 0 bases and 11 bases, with 25 bases remaining between them. Per germline, CDR1 LGHDT and CDR2 YNNKEL (reference sequence). The length of the CDR3 is 17 residues. The CDR3 bases are TGTGCCAGCAGCCAAGATCAAGGGACTCCCTTGCCCAATGAGCAGTACTTC. Protein: CASSQDQGTPLPNEQYF.

This chain joins TRBV27 and TRBJ2-7; maybe TRBD1 (5 bases). V was clipped by 2 bases and J by 2 bases, with 13 bases between them. Germline V gives CDR1 MNHEY, CDR2 SMNVEV (reference sequence). There are 15 residues in the CDR3. This CDR3 reads CASSLAGPSAYEQYF. The CDR3 nucleotides are TGTGCCAGCAGTTTAGCAGGGCCAAGCGCCTACGAGCAGTACTTC.

The gene calls are TRBV24-1 and TRBJ2-3; D is unresolved. From germline, CDR1 is KGHDR and CDR2 SFDVKD. V was shortened by 4 bases and J by 3 bases, with 13 bases between the two germline ends. The CDR3 sequence is 15 residues long. In DNA form, the CDR3 reads TGTGCCACCAGTGAGGTCCCCGGGCCTACAGATACGCAGTATTTT. Translating it yields CATSEVPGPTDTQYF.

J is TRBJ1-1 and V is TRBV5-1, with 12 bases identical to TRBD1. The germline V gene encodes CDR1 SGHRS and CDR2 YFSETQ. The J segment lost 1 base and the V segment lost 1 base, leaving 2 bases of the junction unmatched. The CDR3 is made up of 16 amino acids. The CDR3 bases are TGCGCCAGCAGCTTGAAGGGACAGGGGGCGAACACTGAAGCTTTCTTT. Translating gives CASSLKGQGANTEAFF. Combining the CDR3 with reference TRBV5-1 and TRBJ1-1 gives the whole variable domain KAGVTQTPRYLIKTRGQQVTLSCSPISGHRSVSWYQQTPGQGLQFLFEYFSETQRNKGNFPGRFSGRQFSNSRSEMNVSTLELGDSALYLCASSLKGQGANTEAFFGQGTRLTVV.

This chain's CDR3 is CASISTRASGYTISYNEQFF. The CDR3, as DNA: TGTGCCAGCATTAGTACGCGGGCTAGCGGGTATACGATCTCCTACAATGAGCAGTTCTTC. The J gene is TRBJ2-1, the V gene TRBV27; TRBD2 aligns across 8 bases. This CDR3 region has 20 residues. V gave up 7 bases and J gave up 0 bases; unmatched junction bases: 20. Germline lookup yields CDR1 MNHEY and CDR2 SMNVEV (reference sequence).

As to this clonotype: This may be a read error, as it is one base from a much larger clone. The chain joins TRBV27 to TRBJ2-1; D may be TRBD1 or TRBD2 (5 bases each). The V end lost 5 bases, the J end lost 6 bases, and 23 bases lay between the germline ends. From germline, CDR1 is MNHEY and CDR2 SMNVEV (reference sequence). The CDR3 is 17 residues long. The DNA of the CDR3 is TGTGCCAGCAGTCTTGGGACCGTGACACACGACCCCAATGAGCAGTTCTTC. Translated: CASSLGTVTHDPNEQFF.

This chain links TRBV28 with TRBJ2-5, with 8 bases that match TRBD1. This CDR3 comprises 16 residues. After removal of 6 bases from V and 2 bases from J, the junction contained 11 bases not matched to a gene. Germline assignment: CDR1 MDHEN and CDR2 SYDVKM. The DNA of the CDR3 is TGTGCCAGCAGATTCAGGACAGGGATGAAACAAGAGACCCAGTACTTC. It is translated as CASRFRTGMKQETQYF.

The table lists this clonotype with a count of one. This chain uses TRBV20-1 with TRBJ1-5; D is possibly TRBD1 (6 bases). Trimming left V 6 bases short and J 3 bases short, with 21 bases between. The germline gives CDR1 DFQATT, CDR2 SNEGSKA (reference sequence). The CDR3 totals 16 residues. The CDR3 loop is CSASRGGQKDNQPQHF. CDR3 DNA: TGCAGTGCCTCCCGCGGGGGGCAGAAAGACAATCAGCCCCAGCATTTT.

This chain connects TRBV27 to TRBJ2-4, with 10 positions matching TRBD2. V dropped 4 bases and J dropped 3; count of bases not matched to a gene: 6. The CDR3 contains 16 residues. The germline V gene has CDR1 MNHEY and CDR2 SMNVEV (reference sequence). In DNA, the CDR3 is TGTGCCAGCAGTTCGCTAGCGGGAGTCAGCAAAAACATTCAGTACTTC. Its translation: CASSSLAGVSKNIQYF.

The chain employs TRBV5-1 and TRBJ2-7; D gene uncertain. This CDR3 has 15 amino acids. The germline V gene encodes CDR1 SGHRS and CDR2 YFSETQ. With 0 bases removed from V and 0 bases from J, the gap between germline ends came to 10 bases. CDR3 amino acids: CASSLEPDISYEQYF. The CDR3, as DNA: TGCGCCAGCAGCTTGGAGCCCGATATCTCCTACGAGCAGTACTTC.

This sequence joins TRBV4-1 and TRBJ2-7; 9 bases map to TRBD1. Germline lookup yields CDR1 MGHRA and CDR2 YSYEKL. The CDR3 runs to 15 residues. J lost 6 bases, V lost 3 bases, and 9 bases had no gene match. The CDR3 DNA is TGCGCCAGCAGCCATTCGACAGGGGGAAAGGGCGAGCAGTACTTC. It codes for CASSHSTGGKGEQYF.

This clonotype was recorded a few times. The chain uses TRBV28 and TRBJ2-7; D is perhaps TRBD1 (6 bases). V was cut by 5 bases and J by 2 bases, with 10 bases left in between. CDR1 MDHEN and CDR2 SYDVKM come from the germline V gene. The CDR3 loop spans 13 amino acids. CDR3 loop: CASSLYRAYEQYF. In DNA, the CDR3 is TGTGCCAGCAGTCTGTACAGGGCCTACGAGCAGTACTTC.